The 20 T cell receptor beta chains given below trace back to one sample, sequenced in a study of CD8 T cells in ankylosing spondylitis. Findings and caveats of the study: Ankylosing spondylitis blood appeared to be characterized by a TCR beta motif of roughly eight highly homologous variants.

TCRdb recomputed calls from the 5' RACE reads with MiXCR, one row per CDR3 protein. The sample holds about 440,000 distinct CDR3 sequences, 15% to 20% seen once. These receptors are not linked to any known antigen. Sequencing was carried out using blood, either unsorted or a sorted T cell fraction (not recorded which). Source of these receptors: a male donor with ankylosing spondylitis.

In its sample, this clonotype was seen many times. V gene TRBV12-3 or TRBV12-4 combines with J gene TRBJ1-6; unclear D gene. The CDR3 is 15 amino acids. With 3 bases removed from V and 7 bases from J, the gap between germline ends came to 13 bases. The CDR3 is CASSFGGRLNSPLHF. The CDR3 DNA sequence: TGTGCCAGCAGTTTTGGTGGGAGACTGAATTCACCCCTCCACTTT.

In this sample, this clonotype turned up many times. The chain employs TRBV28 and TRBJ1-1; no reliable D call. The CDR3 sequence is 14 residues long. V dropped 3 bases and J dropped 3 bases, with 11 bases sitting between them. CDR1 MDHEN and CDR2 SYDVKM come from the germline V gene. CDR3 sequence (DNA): TGTGCCAGCAGTTTGAAGAACAGATACACTGAAGCTTTCTTT. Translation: CASSLKNRYTEAFF.

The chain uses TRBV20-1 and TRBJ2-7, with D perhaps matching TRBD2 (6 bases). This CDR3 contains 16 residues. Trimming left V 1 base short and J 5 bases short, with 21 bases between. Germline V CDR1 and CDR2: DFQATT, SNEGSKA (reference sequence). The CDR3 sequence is CSARGPWQGGRDEQYF. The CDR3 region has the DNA TGCAGTGCTAGAGGCCCCTGGCAGGGAGGTAGGGACGAGCAGTACTTC.

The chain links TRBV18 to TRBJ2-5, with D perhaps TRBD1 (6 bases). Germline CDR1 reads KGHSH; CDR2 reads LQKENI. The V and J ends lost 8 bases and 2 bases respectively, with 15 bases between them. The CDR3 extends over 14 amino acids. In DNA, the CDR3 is TGTGCCAGCCATGGGGGCACCCTACAAGAGACCCAGTACTTC. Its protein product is CASHGGTLQETQYF.

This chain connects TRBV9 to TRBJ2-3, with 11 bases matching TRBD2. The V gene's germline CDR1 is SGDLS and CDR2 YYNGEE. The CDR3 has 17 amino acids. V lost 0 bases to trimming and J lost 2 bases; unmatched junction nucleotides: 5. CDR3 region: CASSVGGLAGFTDTQYF. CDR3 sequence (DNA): TGTGCCAGCAGCGTAGGAGGACTAGCGGGTTTCACAGATACGCAGTATTTT.

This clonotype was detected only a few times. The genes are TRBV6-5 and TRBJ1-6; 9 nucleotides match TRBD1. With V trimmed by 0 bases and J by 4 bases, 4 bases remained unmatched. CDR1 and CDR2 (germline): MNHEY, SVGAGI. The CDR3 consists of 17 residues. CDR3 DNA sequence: TGTGCCAGCAGTTACTCTGGTGGGACAGGGTATAATTCACCCCTCCACTTT. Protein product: CASSYSGGTGYNSPLHF.

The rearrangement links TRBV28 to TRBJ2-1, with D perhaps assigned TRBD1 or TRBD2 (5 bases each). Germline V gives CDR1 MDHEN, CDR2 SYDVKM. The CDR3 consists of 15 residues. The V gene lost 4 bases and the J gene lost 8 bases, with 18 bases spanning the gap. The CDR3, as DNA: TGTGCCAGCAGTTATAGGGGACCTAGGGAGTATGAGCAGTTCTTC. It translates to CASSYRGPREYEQFF.

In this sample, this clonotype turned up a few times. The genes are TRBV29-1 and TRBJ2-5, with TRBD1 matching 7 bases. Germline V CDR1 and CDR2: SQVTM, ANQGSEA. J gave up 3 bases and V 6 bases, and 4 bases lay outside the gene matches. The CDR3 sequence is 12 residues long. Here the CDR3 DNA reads TGCAGCGTAGGGACAGCCGAAGAGACCCAGTACTTC. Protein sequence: CSVGTAEETQYF.

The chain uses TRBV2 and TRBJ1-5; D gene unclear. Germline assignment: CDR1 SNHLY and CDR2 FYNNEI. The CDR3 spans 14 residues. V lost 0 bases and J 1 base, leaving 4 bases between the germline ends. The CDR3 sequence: CASSEAHSNQPQHF. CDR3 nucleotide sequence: TGTGCCAGCAGTGAAGCCCACAGCAATCAGCCCCAGCATTTT.

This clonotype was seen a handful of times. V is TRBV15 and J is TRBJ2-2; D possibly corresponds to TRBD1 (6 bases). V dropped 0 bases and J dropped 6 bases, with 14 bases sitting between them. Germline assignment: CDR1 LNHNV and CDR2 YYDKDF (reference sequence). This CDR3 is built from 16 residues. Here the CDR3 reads CATSRDRAQGSGELFF. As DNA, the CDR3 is TGTGCCACCAGCAGAGATCGGGCCCAGGGGTCCGGGGAGCTGTTTTTT.

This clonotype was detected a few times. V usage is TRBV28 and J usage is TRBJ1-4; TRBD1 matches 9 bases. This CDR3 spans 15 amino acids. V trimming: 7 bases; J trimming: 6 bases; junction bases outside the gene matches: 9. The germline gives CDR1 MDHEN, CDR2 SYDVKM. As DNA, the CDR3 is TGTGCCAGCAAAAAAGGGACAGGGAGATATGAAAAACTGTTTTTT. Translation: CASKKGTGRYEKLFF.

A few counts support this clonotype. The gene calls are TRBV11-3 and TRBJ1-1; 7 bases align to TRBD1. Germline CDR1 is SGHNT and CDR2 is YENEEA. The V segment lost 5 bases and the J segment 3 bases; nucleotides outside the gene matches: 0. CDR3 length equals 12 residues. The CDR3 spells CASSTGDTEAFF. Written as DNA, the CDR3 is TGTGCCAGCAGCACAGGGGACACTGAAGCTTTCTTT.

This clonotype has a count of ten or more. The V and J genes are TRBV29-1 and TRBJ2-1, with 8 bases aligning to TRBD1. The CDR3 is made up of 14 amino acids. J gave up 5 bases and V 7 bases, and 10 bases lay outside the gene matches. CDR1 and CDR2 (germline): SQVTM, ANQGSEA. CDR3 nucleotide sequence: TGCAGCGCCGACCCTGGACAGGGACACAATGAGCAGTTCTTC. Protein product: CSADPGQGHNEQFF.

This chain's CDR3 is CASREEEGYYGYTF. CDR3 sequence (DNA): TGTGCCAGCAGAGAGGAGGAGGGATACTATGGCTACACCTTC. V usage is TRBV2 and J usage is TRBJ1-2; the D is unclear. The CDR3 runs 14 residues. From germline, CDR1 is SNHLY and CDR2 FYNNEI. The germline V and J ends were trimmed by 6 bases and 3 bases, with 14 bases remaining between them. Combining the CDR3 with reference TRBV2 and TRBJ1-2 gives the whole variable domain EPEVTQTPSHQVTQMGQEVILRCVPISNHLYFYWYRQILGQKVEFLVSFYNNEISEKSEIFDDQFSVERPDGSNFTLKIRSTKLEDSAMYFCASREEEGYYGYTFGSGTRLTVV.

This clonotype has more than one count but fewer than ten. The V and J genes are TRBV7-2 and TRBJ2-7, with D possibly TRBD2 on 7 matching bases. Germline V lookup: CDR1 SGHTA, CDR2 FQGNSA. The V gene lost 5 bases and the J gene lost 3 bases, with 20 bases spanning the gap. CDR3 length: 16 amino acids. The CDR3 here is CASSPYGGAGNYEQYF. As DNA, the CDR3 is TGTGCCAGCAGCCCCTATGGGGGGGCGGGGAACTACGAGCAGTACTTC.

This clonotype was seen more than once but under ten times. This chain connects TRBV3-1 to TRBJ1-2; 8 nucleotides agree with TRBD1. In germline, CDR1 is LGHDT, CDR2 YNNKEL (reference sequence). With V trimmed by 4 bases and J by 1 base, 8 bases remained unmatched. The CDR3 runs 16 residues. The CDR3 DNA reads TGTGCCAGCAGCCGGAGGCGGACAGGGAGTAACTATGGCTACACCTTC. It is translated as CASSRRRTGSNYGYTF.

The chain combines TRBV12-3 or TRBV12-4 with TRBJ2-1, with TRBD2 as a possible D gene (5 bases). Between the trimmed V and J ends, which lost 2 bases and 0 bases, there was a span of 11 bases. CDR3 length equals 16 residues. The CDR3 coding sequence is TGTGCCAGCAGTTTACGACTATCTGTCTCCTACAATGAGCAGTTCTTC. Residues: CASSLRLSVSYNEQFF.

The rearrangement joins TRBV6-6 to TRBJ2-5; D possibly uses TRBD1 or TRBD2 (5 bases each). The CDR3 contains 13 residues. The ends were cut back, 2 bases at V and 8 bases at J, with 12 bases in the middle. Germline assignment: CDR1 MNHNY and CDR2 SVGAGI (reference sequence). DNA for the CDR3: TGTGCCAGCAGTTACCTAGAGTGGGACACCCAGTACTTC. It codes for CASSYLEWDTQYF.

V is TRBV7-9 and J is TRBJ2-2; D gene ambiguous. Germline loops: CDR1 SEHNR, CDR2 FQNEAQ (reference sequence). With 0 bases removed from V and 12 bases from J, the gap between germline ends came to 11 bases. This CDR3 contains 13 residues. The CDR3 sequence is CASSLAPVGKLFF. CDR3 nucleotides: TGTGCCAGCAGCTTAGCGCCGGTGGGGAAGCTGTTTTTT.

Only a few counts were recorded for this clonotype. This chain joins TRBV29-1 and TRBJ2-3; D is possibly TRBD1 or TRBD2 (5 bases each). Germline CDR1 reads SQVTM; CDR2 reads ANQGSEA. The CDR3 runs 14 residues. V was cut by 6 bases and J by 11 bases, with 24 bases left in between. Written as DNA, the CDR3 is TGCAGCGTCTATCGGGGCCCCCCGCCCCGGCTGCAGTATTTT. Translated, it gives CSVYRGPPPRLQYF.